This T cell receptor (beta chain) was retrieved from a study of blood T cell repertoires in COVID-19. Study background: T cells, B-cell-depleted T cells, or PBMCs supplied cDNA or gDNA.

V was pared by 0 bases and J by 2 bases, with 15 bases between. From germline, CDR1 is MNHEY and CDR2 SVGEGT. The CDR3 has 17 residues. This clone counts as medium-sized (0.01 to 0.1%). In the original analysis: From reference gene primer amplification, estimates of nucleated cell counts were derived. Data came from immunoSEQ multiplex PCR; TCRdb stores just in-frame clones and leaves some out. The D gene and trimming were derived from the DNA, and the V and J assignments and clone size from that table. The table shows 15,000 to 20,000 clones, with around 82% occurring only once. The rearrangement uses TRBV6-2 or TRBV6-3 and TRBJ2-3; a possible D gene is TRBD2 (6 bases). Specimen: peripheral blood. The TCR comes from a man in his forties or fifties with active or convalescent COVID-19. The CDR3 DNA sequence: TGTGCCAGCAGTTACTCTAGGGACTCCGATTCCACAGATACGCAGTATTTT. Its translation: CASSYSRDSDSTDTQYF.